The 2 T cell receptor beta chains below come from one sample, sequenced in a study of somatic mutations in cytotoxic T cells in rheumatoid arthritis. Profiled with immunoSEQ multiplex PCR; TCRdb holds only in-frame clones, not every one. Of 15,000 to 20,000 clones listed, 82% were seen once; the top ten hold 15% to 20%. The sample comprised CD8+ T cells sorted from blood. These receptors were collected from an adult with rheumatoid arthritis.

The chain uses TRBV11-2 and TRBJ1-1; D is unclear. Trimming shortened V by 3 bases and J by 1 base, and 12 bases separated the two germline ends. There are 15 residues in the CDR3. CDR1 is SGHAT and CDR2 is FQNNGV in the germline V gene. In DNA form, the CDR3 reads TGTGCCAGCAGCTTGTGGCGGGGAGCGAACACTGAAGCTTTCTTT. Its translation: CASSLWRGANTEAFF.

The CDR3 protein is CASSVAASPLNEQFF. For the CDR3, the DNA is TGTGCCAGCAGCGTAGCGGCTAGCCCGTTGAATGAGCAGTTCTTC. The V call is TRBV9, the J call TRBJ2-1, with D perhaps TRBD2 (5 bases). Germline V lookup: CDR1 SGDLS, CDR2 YYNGEE. This CDR3 is 15 amino acids long. Trimming removed 0 bases at V and 7 bases at J, with 14 bases between.